This T cell receptor beta chain was observed in a study of blood T cell repertoires in COVID-19. The assay was immunoSEQ multiplex PCR, and TCRdb's table has in-frame clones only and misses some. Of roughly 200,000 clones in the sample, 88% were seen once. Sequences were obtained from peripheral blood. The clonotype was recovered from a man aged 70 or older with acute or convalescent COVID-19.

CDR3 DNA: TGTGCCAGCAGATCCCGGCAGGGGTCCGGCTACACCTTC. It encodes CASRSRQGSGYTF. The rearrangement joins TRBV6-5 to TRBJ1-2, with D possibly matching TRBD1 (6 bases). Germline-derived CDR1 and CDR2 are MNHEY and SVGAGI. Trimming shortened V by 6 bases and J by 8 bases, and 16 bases separated the two germline ends. This CDR3 is built from 13 residues.